This entry concerns a single TCR beta chain. V lost 5 bases to trimming and J lost 4 bases; unmatched junction nucleotides: 5. This CDR3 has 14 residues. Germline V gene data show CDR1 as LGHDT and CDR2 as YNNKEL (reference sequence). This sample is drawn from a study of blood T cell repertoires in COVID-19. About the study: Collection of acute and convalescent COVID-19 samples took place in the United States, Italy and Spain. PBMCs, B-cell-depleted T cells, or T cells provided the cDNA or gDNA that made up the material.

As originally analysed: Counts of nucleated cells, estimated from reference gene primer amplification, were obtained. The data were produced by immunoSEQ multiplex PCR, yet TCRdb's version contains in-frame clones alone and is incomplete. That table is the source of V, J and clone size, and D and trimming were worked out from the DNA. In the table there are about 150,000 clones, 85% to 90% of which are singletons. Sequenced: peripheral blood. This TCR came from a man older than 75 with acute or convalescent COVID-19. The J gene is TRBJ1-5, the V gene TRBV3-1 (or the pseudogene TRBV3-2); 7 bases map to TRBD1. The CDR3 DNA is TGTGCCAGCAGCACCCGACAGGGAAATCAGCCCCAGCATTTT. It yields the protein CASSTRQGNQPQHF.